One sample yielded the 26 T cell receptor beta chains listed below, sequenced in a study of T cell responses to AZD1222 COVID-19 vaccine. Some clones are missing from TCRdb's copy, which holds only in-frame ones; the method was immunoSEQ multiplex PCR. The sample carries about 120,000 clones, 65% to 90% recorded once. This specimen was peripheral blood, taken on day 0 of AZD1222 vaccination. The receptors shown here come from an adult in good health.

The J gene is TRBJ2-3, the V gene TRBV28, with D hard to call. The germline V gene encodes CDR1 MDHEN and CDR2 SYDVKM. Trimming shortened V by 6 bases and J by 1 base, and 8 bases separated the two germline ends. This CDR3 has 13 amino acids. CDR3 protein: CASRPPGTDTQYF. The CDR3 coding sequence is TGTGCCAGCAGGCCCCCCGGCACAGATACGCAGTATTTT.

V usage is TRBV6-5 and J usage is TRBJ1-2; TRBD1 might be the D (5 bases). V was shortened by 10 bases and J by 2 bases, with 14 bases between the two germline ends. CDR1 and CDR2 from the germline V gene are MNHEY and SVGAGI. The CDR3 covers 13 residues. CDR3 sequence: CAITRGENYGYTF. The CDR3, as DNA: TGTGCCATCACACGAGGGGAGAACTATGGCTACACCTTC.

This chain uses TRBV6-5 with TRBJ1-1; 7 bases map to TRBD1. Germline CDR1 is MNHEY and CDR2 is SVGAGI. Trimming at V came to 2 bases and at J to 9 bases, leaving 12 bases not matched to a gene. The CDR3 covers 15 residues. In DNA, the CDR3 is TGTGCCAGCAGTTACCCGCGTCAGGGGGGAGGTAAAGCTTTCTTT. Its translation: CASSYPRQGGGKAFF.

CDR3 coding DNA: TGTGCCAGCAGTTACTCATGGGACAGGGTTTCCTACGAGCAGTACTTC. It yields the protein CASSYSWDRVSYEQYF. The chain links TRBV6-5 to TRBJ2-7; 9 bases match TRBD1. The germline gives CDR1 MNHEY, CDR2 SVGAGI. The CDR3 sequence is 16 residues long. The J segment lost 1 base and the V segment lost 0 bases, leaving 4 bases of the junction unmatched.

This clone was found a few times. Other nucleotide sequences in the sample specify the same CDR3. The chain carries TRBV11-2 and TRBJ2-7; 7 nucleotides line up with TRBD1. CDR1 SGHAT and CDR2 FQNNGV come from the germline V gene. The ends lost 5 bases at V and 2 bases at J; junction bases unmatched: 6. The CDR3 has 14 residues. The CDR3: CASSPPGQAYEQYF. In DNA form, the CDR3 reads TGTGCCAGCAGCCCCCCCGGACAGGCCTACGAGCAGTACTTC.

This clone was recorded once. The rearrangement uses TRBV21-1 and TRBJ2-1. TRBV21-1 is a pseudogene segment. The CDR3 runs 13 residues. As DNA, the CDR3 is TGTTTTGGGGATGGTCGGTCCTACAATGAGCAGTTCTTC. As protein: CFGDGRSYNEQFF.

The rearrangement uses TRBV19 and TRBJ1-1, with D possibly being TRBD1 (6 bases). Germline CDR1 reads LNHDA; CDR2 reads SQIVND (reference sequence). CDR3 length: 14 amino acids. Trimming cost V 2 bases and J 1 base, with 8 bases left between them. Written as DNA, the CDR3 is TGTGCCAGTAGTATAACAGGGACGAACACTGAAGCTTTCTTT. This gives the protein CASSITGTNTEAFF.

The rearrangement uses TRBV14 and TRBJ2-3, with a tentative D call TRBD2 (5 bases). V was clipped by 0 bases and J by 6 bases, with 13 bases between them. The germline gives CDR1 SGHDN, CDR2 FVKESK. The CDR3 has 15 amino acids. The CDR3 DNA reads as TGTGCCAGCAGCCAAGATTTAGGGAGTTCTGATACGCAGTATTTT. This gives the protein CASSQDLGSSDTQYF.

J is TRBJ2-3 and V is TRBV2, with no clear D. Germline loops: CDR1 SNHLY, CDR2 FYNNEI. This CDR3 region has 15 residues. V was shortened by 3 bases and J by 2 bases, with 12 bases between the two germline ends. This chain's CDR3 is CASSDGRGDTDTQYF. As DNA, the CDR3 is TGTGCCAGCAGTGATGGGCGTGGGGACACAGATACGCAGTATTTT.

V and J are TRBV30 and TRBJ1-1, with unresolved D. With 5 bases removed from V and 1 base from J, the gap between germline ends came to 2 bases. The CDR3 totals 10 residues. Per the germline V gene, CDR1 is GTSNPN and CDR2 is SVGIG (reference sequence). The CDR3 coding sequence is TGTGCCTGGGGGAACACTGAAGCTTTCTTT. Its protein is CAWGNTEAFF.

This sequence joins TRBV10-1 and TRBJ1-5; 7 bases agree with TRBD1. Looked up from germline, CDR1 is WNHNN and CDR2 is SYGVQD (reference sequence). V lost 0 bases to trimming and J lost 7 bases; unmatched junction nucleotides: 6. The CDR3 sequence is 15 residues long. The chain's CDR3 is CASSESRGLGQPQHF. In DNA, the CDR3 is TGCGCCAGCAGTGAGTCGAGGGGGCTGGGACAGCCCCAGCATTTT.

The chain uses TRBV24-1 and TRBJ1-1; tentative D call: TRBD1 (5 bases). CDR3 length: 15 amino acids. Germline assignment: CDR1 KGHDR and CDR2 SFDVKD. The ends were cut back, 4 bases at V and 4 bases at J, with 15 bases in the middle. The CDR3 DNA sequence: TGTGCCACCAGTGAGTGGACGGCAAGGGGCACTGAAGCTTTCTTT. Protein: CATSEWTARGTEAFF.

CDR3 sequence reads: CATSSMGTGDSYEQYF. CDR3 in DNA: TGTGCCACCAGTTCCATGGGGACAGGGGACTCCTACGAGCAGTACTTC. The V and J genes are TRBV24-1 and TRBJ2-7, with TRBD1 identical over 10 bases. CDR3 size: 16 residues. V lost 6 bases to trimming and J lost 0 bases; unmatched junction nucleotides: 7. Germline V gene data show CDR1 as KGHDR and CDR2 as SFDVKD.

The J gene is TRBJ1-1, the V gene TRBV19, with TRBD1 identical over 7 bases. The length of the CDR3 is 12 residues. CDR1 and CDR2 (germline): LNHDA, SQIVND (reference sequence). V shed 8 bases and J 5 bases; nucleotides not matched to a gene: 5. CDR3 in amino acids: CASVQGLTEAFF. CDR3 in DNA: TGTGCCAGTGTACAGGGGCTAACTGAAGCTTTCTTT.

J is TRBJ2-3 and V is TRBV30, with 7 bases fitting TRBD2. The CDR3 runs 14 residues. Germline CDR1 GTSNPN, CDR2 SVGIG (reference sequence). Unmatched junction bases numbered 8, after V lost 4 bases and J lost 4 bases. DNA of the CDR3: TGTGCCTGGATAACTAGCGCGTTATCAGATACGCAGTATTTT. Translated: CAWITSALSDTQYF.

The rearrangement joins TRBV3-1 (or the pseudogene TRBV3-2) to TRBJ1-1; TRBD1 aligns across 10 bases. V trimming: 4 bases; J trimming: 5 bases; junction bases outside the gene matches: 4. The CDR3 contains 14 residues. Germline assignment: CDR1 LGHDT and CDR2 YNNKEL (reference sequence). This CDR3 is CASSPGQGQTEAFF. The CDR3, as DNA: TGTGCCAGCAGCCCGGGACAGGGGCAAACTGAAGCTTTCTTT.

V usage is TRBV27 and J usage is TRBJ1-1, with D possibly being TRBD1 (5 bases). The germline V and J ends were trimmed by 6 bases and 2 bases, with 10 bases remaining between them. This CDR3 contains 13 residues. In germline, CDR1 is MNHEY, CDR2 SMNVEV (reference sequence). The DNA of the CDR3 is TGTGCCAGCAGATCAACAGGCAACACTGAAGCTTTCTTT. It is translated as CASRSTGNTEAFF.

The chain has TRBV11-1 and TRBJ1-2; 9 nucleotides agree with TRBD1. Germline V CDR1 and CDR2: SGHAT, FQDESV (reference sequence). V lost 1 base to trimming and J lost 1 base; unmatched junction nucleotides: 4. The CDR3 has 16 residues. CDR3 protein: CASSLDWGQGNYGYTF. CDR3 nucleotide sequence: TGTGCCAGCAGCTTAGACTGGGGACAGGGTAACTATGGCTACACCTTC.

This chain links TRBV28 with TRBJ1-6; no reliable D call. Germline CDR1 is MDHEN and CDR2 is SYDVKM. The CDR3 is 15 amino acids. V was trimmed by 2 bases and J by 7 bases, leaving 12 bases between them. The CDR3 nucleotides read TGTGCCAGCAGTTTACTGGGCGGTGGAAATTCACCCCTCCACTTT. It specifies CASSLLGGGNSPLHF.

The CDR3 DNA sequence: TGCGCCAGCAGCCAAGTGGGGGTGGATACCCGATCACCCCTCCACTTT. The encoded protein is CASSQVGVDTRSPLHF. V and J are TRBV4-1 and TRBJ1-6; TRBD1 might be the D (5 bases). The CDR3 length is 16 residues. Germline values: CDR1 MGHRA, CDR2 YSYEKL. The V and J ends lost 1 base and 10 bases respectively, with 17 bases between them.

V is TRBV10-1 and J is TRBJ2-3; D unclear. CDR3 size: 13 residues. Looked up from germline, CDR1 is WNHNN and CDR2 is SYGVQD (reference sequence). V was cut by 2 bases and J by 2 bases, with 5 bases left in between. The DNA for the CDR3 is TGCGCCAGCAGTGAGACCGCCACAGATACGCAGTATTTT. Amino acid sequence: CASSETATDTQYF.

The chain couples TRBV28 to TRBJ1-2; D ambiguous. Between the trimmed V and J ends, which lost 6 bases and 3 bases, there was a span of 8 bases. The CDR3 has 12 amino acids. Germline CDR1 is MDHEN and CDR2 is SYDVKM. Written as DNA, the CDR3 is TGTGCCAGCAGCTTTGGCCACTATGGCTACACCTTC. It encodes CASSFGHYGYTF.

The chain links TRBV18 to TRBJ1-5; 8 nucleotides agree with TRBD1. The CDR3 is 11 residues long. V lost 8 bases to trimming and J lost 16 bases; unmatched junction nucleotides: 10. Germline V CDR1 and CDR2: KGHSH, LQKENI. Written as DNA, the CDR3 is TGTGCCAGCCGGGGGGGACAGGATCAACATTTT. Translation gives CASRGGQDQHF.

This chain links TRBV6-4 with TRBJ1-1; D is unclear. Germline assignment: CDR1 MRHNA and CDR2 SNTAGT. The germline V and J ends were trimmed by 6 bases and 0 bases, with 8 bases remaining between them. The CDR3 runs to 13 residues. Written as DNA, the CDR3 is TGTGCCAGCAGCCTGACGGTGAACACTGAAGCTTTCTTT. As protein: CASSLTVNTEAFF.

The chain couples TRBV4-1 to TRBJ1-5; D gene uncertain. Germline values: CDR1 MGHRA, CDR2 YSYEKL. There are 13 residues in the CDR3. Deletions cut 4 bases from V and 6 bases from J, with 10 bases between. The CDR3 DNA sequence: TGCGCCAGCAGCCGCCTTTGGGGTCAGCCCCAGCATTTT. This gives the protein CASSRLWGQPQHF.

The V gene is TRBV5-6, the J gene TRBJ2-1, with a possible D match to TRBD2 (6 bases). The CDR3 consists of 15 residues. Trimming took off 2 bases at V and 2 bases at J, with 11 bases between the two ends. Looked up from germline, CDR1 is SGHDT and CDR2 is YYEEEE. The CDR3 here is CASSFGGITYNEQFF. The CDR3 DNA reads TGTGCCAGCAGCTTTGGCGGGATCACCTACAATGAGCAGTTCTTC. Looking up the rest from reference TRBV5-6 and TRBJ2-1 gives the full variable domain: DAGVTQSPTHLIKTRGQQVTLRCSPKSGHDTVSWYQQALGQGPQFIFQYYEEEERQRGNFPDRFSGHQFPNYSSELNVNALLLGDSALYLCASSFGGITYNEQFFGPGTRLTVL.